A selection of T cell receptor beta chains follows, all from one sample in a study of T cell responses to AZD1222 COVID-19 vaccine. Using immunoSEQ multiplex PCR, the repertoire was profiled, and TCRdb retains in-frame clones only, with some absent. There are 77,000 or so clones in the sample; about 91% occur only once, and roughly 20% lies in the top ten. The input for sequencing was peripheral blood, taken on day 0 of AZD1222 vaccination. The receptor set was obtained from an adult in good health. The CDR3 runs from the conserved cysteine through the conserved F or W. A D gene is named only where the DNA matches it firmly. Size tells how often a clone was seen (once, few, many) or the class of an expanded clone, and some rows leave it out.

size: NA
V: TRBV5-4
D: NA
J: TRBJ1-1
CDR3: CASSGRGNTEAFF
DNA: TGTGCCAGCAGTGGACGGGGGAACACTGAAGCTTTCTTT

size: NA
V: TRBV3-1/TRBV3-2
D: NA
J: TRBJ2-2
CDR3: CASSQDPRGRTGELFF
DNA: TGTGCCAGCAGCCAAGATCCCAGGGGGAGGACCGGGGAGCTGTTTTTT

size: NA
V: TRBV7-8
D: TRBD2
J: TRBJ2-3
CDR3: CASSLLGLAGLTDTQYF
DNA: TGTGCCAGCAGCTTACTTGGACTAGCGGGGCTTACAGATACGCAGTATTTT

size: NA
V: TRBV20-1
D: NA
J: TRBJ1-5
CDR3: CSASFSGPPAQHF
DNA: TGCAGTGCTAGTTTCAGCGGACCCCCAGCCCAGCATTTT

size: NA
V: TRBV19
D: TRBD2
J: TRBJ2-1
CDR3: CASSMGSGGGFRDEQFF
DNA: TGTGCCAGTAGTATGGGGAGCGGGGGGGGCTTTAGGGATGAGCAGTTCTTC

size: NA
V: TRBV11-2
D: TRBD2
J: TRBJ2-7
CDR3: CASSLTDSGRYEQYF
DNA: TGTGCCAGCAGCTTAACAGATAGCGGGAGATACGAGCAGTACTTC

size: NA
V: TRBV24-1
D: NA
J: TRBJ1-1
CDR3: CATSFGTEAFF
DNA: TGTGCCACCAGTTTTGGGACTGAAGCTTTCTTT

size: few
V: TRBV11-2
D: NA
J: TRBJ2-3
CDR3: CASSLITDTQYF
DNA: TGTGCCAGCAGCTTAATCACAGATACGCAGTATTTT

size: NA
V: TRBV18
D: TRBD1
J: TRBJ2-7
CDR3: CASSPGQDFEQYF
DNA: TGTGCCAGCTCGCCAGGACAGGACTTCGAGCAGTACTTC

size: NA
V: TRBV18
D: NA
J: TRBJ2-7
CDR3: CASSPVRIYEQYF
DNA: TGTGCCAGCTCACCAGTCAGAATCTACGAGCAGTACTTC

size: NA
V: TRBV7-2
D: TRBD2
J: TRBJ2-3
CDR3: CASSSGRGRTDTQYF
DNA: TGTGCCAGCAGCTCGGGGCGGGGGAGAACAGATACGCAGTATTTT

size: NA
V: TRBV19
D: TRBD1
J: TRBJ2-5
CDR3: CASRPRTGSVETQYF
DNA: TGTGCCAGTAGACCCCGGACAGGGTCGGTAGAGACCCAGTACTTC

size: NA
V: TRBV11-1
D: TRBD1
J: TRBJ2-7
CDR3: CASSRGQTYWEQYF
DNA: TGTGCCAGCAGCAGGGGACAGACCTATTGGGAGCAGTACTTC

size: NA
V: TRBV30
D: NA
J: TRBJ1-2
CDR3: CAWSDDVGTWGYGYTF
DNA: TGTGCCTGGAGCGATGATGTCGGGACTTGGGGCTATGGCTACACCTTC

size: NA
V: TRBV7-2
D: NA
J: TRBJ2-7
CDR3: CASSPGPYYEQYF
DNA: TGTGCCAGCAGCCCGGGACCCTATTACGAGCAGTACTTC

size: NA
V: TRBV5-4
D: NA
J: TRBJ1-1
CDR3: CASSSTTGNTEAFF
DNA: TGTGCCAGCAGCTCGACGACAGGGAACACTGAAGCTTTCTTT

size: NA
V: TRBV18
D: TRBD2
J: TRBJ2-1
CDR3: CASSPVAGVGSYNEQFF
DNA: TGTGCCAGCTCACCGGTAGCGGGGGTAGGGTCCTACAATGAGCAGTTCTTC

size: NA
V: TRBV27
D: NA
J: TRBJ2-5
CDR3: CASSSPPRETQYF
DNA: TGTGCCAGCAGTTCGCCCCCACGGGAGACCCAGTACTTC

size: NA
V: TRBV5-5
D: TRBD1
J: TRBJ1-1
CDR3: CASSKGQLNTEAFF
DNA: TGTGCCAGCAGCAAGGGACAGTTGAACACTGAAGCTTTCTTT

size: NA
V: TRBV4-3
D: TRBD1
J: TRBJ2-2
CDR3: CASSQAGTATGELFF
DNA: TGCGCCAGCAGCCAGGCCGGGACAGCCACCGGGGAGCTGTTTTTT

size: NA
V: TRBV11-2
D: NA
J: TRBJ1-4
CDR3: CASSFGTNEKLFF
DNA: TGTGCCAGCAGCTTTGGCACTAATGAAAAACTGTTTTTT

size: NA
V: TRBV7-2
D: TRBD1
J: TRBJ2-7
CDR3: CASSSPGQGVYEQYF
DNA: TGTGCCAGCAGCTCGCCGGGACAGGGTGTCTACGAGCAGTACTTC

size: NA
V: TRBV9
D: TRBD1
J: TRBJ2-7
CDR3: CASSVAPGGFYEQYF
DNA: TGTGCCAGCAGCGTAGCGCCAGGGGGCTTCTACGAGCAGTACTTC

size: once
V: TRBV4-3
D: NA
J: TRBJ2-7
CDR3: CASSQEVTVVSYEQYF
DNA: TGCGCCAGCAGCCAAGAGGTAACTGTTGTTTCCTACGAGCAGTACTTC

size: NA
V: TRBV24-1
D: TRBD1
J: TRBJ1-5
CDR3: CATSEQGAYQPQHF
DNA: TGTGCCACCAGTGAGCAGGGGGCCTATCAGCCCCAGCATTTT

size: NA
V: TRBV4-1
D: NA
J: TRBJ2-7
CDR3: CASSHTEDVSYEQYF
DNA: TGCGCCAGCAGCCATACCGAGGACGTTAGCTACGAGCAGTACTTC

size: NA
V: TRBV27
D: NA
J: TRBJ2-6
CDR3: CASSSASGANVLTF
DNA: TGTGCCAGCAGTTCGGCGTCTGGGGCCAACGTCCTGACTTTC

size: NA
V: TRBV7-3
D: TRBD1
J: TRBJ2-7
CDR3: CASSRDSSYEQYF
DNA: TGTGCCAGCAGCCGGGACAGCTCCTACGAGCAGTACTTC

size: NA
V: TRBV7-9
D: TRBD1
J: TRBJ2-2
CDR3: CASSLGRQGARAGELFF
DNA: TGTGCCAGCAGCTTAGGACGCCAGGGGGCTAGGGCCGGGGAGCTGTTTTTT

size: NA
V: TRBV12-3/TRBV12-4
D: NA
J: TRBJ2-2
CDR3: CASSRLTGELFF
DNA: TGTGCCAGCAGTCGATTAACCGGGGAGCTGTTTTTT

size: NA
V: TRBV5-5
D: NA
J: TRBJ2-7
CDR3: CASRTLTGHYEQYF
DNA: TGTGCCAGCAGAACCTTGACAGGACACTACGAGCAGTACTTC

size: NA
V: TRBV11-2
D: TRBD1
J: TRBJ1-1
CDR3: CASSRGQTSEAFF
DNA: TGTGCCAGCAGCCGGGGACAGACTTCTGAAGCTTTCTTT

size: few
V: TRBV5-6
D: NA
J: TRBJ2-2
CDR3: CASSFLVANTGELFF
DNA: TGTGCCAGCAGCTTTCTAGTTGCGAACACCGGGGAGCTGTTTTTT

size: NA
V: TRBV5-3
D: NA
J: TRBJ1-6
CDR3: CARSWGSEDSPLHF
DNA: TGTGCCAGAAGCTGGGGAAGTGAGGATTCACCCCTCCACTTT

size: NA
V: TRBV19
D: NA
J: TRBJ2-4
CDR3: CASSRLRNLGKNIQYF
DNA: TGTGCCAGTAGCCGGCTCAGGAACTTGGGCAAAAACATTCAGTACTTC

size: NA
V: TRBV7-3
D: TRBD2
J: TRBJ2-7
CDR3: CASSLFSGSSYEQYF
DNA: TGTGCCAGCAGCTTATTTAGCGGGAGTTCTTACGAGCAGTACTTC

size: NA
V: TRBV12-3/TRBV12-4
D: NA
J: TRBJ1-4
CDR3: CASRTGTRLFF
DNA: TGTGCCAGCAGGACCGGGACGAGACTGTTTTTT

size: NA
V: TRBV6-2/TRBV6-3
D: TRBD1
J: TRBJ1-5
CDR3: CASSQDRSNQPQHF
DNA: TGTGCCAGCAGTCAGGACAGGTCCAATCAGCCCCAGCATTTT

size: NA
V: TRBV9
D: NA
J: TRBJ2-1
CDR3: CASSVEQETSYNEQFF
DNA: TGTGCCAGCAGCGTAGAACAGGAGACCTCCTACAATGAGCAGTTCTTC